The present T cell receptor (beta chain) was sequenced within a study of patients and donors after allogeneic stem cell transplantation. TCRdb re-derived calls from the RT-PCR reads in MiXCR, one entry per CDR3 protein. The sample lists about 960,000 distinct CDR3 sequences, roughly 18% occurring once. Germline trimming cut 2 bases from V and 4 bases from J; bases unmatched to any gene: 3. The length of the CDR3 is 14 residues. CDR1 SGHRS and CDR2 YFSETQ come from the germline V gene. The table lists this clonotype with many counts. The J gene is TRBJ2-3, the V gene TRBV5-1; 8 bases agree with TRBD1. The receptor comes from a human donor who was either an allogeneic HSCT recipient or a stem cell or donor lymphocyte infusion donor (not recorded which). It is not recorded whose cells these are; they may come from a transplant donor. Specimen: blood, either unsorted or a sorted T cell fraction (not recorded which). CDR3 bases: TGCGCCAGCAGCTTAAGGACAGGGCCAGATACGCAGTATTTT. It is translated as CASSLRTGPDTQYF.